These T cell receptor beta chains were read from a single sample in a study of identical twins. Via MiXCR, TCRdb re-called the 5' RACE reads, giving one row per CDR3 protein. The table has about 210,000 distinct CDR3 sequences, approximately 9% seen once; the top ten hold about 5%. Sequencing was done on a sample of memory (CD45RO+) T cells sorted from blood. These receptors all come from a woman younger than 30 in good health. CDR3s leave out the opening cysteine and the closing phenylalanine or tryptophan.

v_call	j_call	cdr3_aa
TRBV6-1	TRBJ2-1	ASGSGGATEQF
TRBV15	TRBJ2-7	ATSRELSSSYEQY
TRBV7-9	TRBJ1-2	ASSLGQEYPIT
TRBV4-1	TRBJ2-5	ASSPREAGEETQY
TRBV12-3/TRBV12-4	TRBJ1-5	ASSSGDSSNQPQH
TRBV5-1	TRBJ2-7	ASSFTRNTYEQY
TRBV9	TRBJ2-7	ASSVATSHIYEQY
TRBV7-8	TRBJ1-4	ASRGTGGGNNEKLF
TRBV11-2	TRBJ2-7	ASSFKSGQGYEQY
TRBV5-1	TRBJ2-2	ASNDGNTGELF
TRBV10-3	TRBJ2-3	AISESGRFTDTQY
TRBV10-3	TRBJ2-7	AISGGNEQY
TRBV9	TRBJ2-7	ASSAGRGTGGNEQY
TRBV6-5	TRBJ2-1	ASSYFRTGISDEQF
TRBV5-1	TRBJ2-7	ASSLGGQGGEQY
TRBV2	TRBJ2-7	ASSDSGRASYEQY
TRBV5-1	TRBJ1-6	ASSLAGTGENSPLH
TRBV3-1	TRBJ1-2	ASSQPTGGADGYT
TRBV20-1	TRBJ2-2	SAPTGPPRGELF
TRBV5-1	TRBJ1-1	ASSHRGVNTEAF
TRBV27	TRBJ2-7	ASSLVGRSYEQY
TRBV30	TRBJ2-5	AWSLTEGTQY
TRBV10-3	TRBJ2-7	AISESGNRRYEQY
TRBV3-1	TRBJ2-1	ASSQLAGHYNEQF
TRBV20-1	TRBJ2-5	SARVATTQETQY
TRBV12-3/TRBV12-4	TRBJ2-6	ASSRQGAGANVLT
TRBV6-4	TRBJ2-3	ASSDGTDTQY
TRBV14	TRBJ2-2	ASSQLGWEDTGELF
TRBV2	TRBJ1-4	ASSEVWASREKLF
TRBV7-2	TRBJ2-5	ASSPQSSGRQTQY
TRBV7-2	TRBJ2-1	ASSSQQTSGGYNEQF
TRBV5-1	TRBJ2-1	ASSLAGGGGNEQF
TRBV6-1	TRBJ1-2	ATQRPDRGNGYT
TRBV7-2	TRBJ2-2	ASSSRKGDRTGELF
TRBV6-1	TRBJ2-7	ASTQGASGTYEQY